One and the same sample provided the 30 T cell receptor beta chains below, sequenced in a study of immune reconstitution after stem cell transplant in scleroderma (dated by TCRdb to the late 2010s). Library preparation employed RT-PCR. The sequencing machine was an Illumina MiSeq. The public reads were run again by TCRdb, first through fastp at Q25 and then through MiXCR, and only productive beta chains were kept. Records with the same CDR3 protein are collapsed into one entry carrying the most frequent genes and DNA. Recorded for this sample are under 3,000 distinct CDR3 sequences; 11% of them occurred a single time. The ten largest account for roughly 26% of the sample. This sample was obtained before or after autologous hematopoietic stem cell transplantation (not recorded which). The receptors stem from a female donor with systemic sclerosis.

The chain has TRBV5-1 and TRBJ2-1, with D unclear. In germline, CDR1 is SGHRS, CDR2 YFSETQ. V lost 0 bases and J lost 0, with 16 bases in between. This CDR3 is 18 amino acids long. This CDR3 reads CASSLVKVVTSSYNEQFF. In nucleotides, the CDR3 is TGCGCCAGCAGCTTGGTTAAAGTCGTAACGAGCTCCTACAATGAGCAGTTCTTC.

This clonotype is large by share. This chain joins TRBV2 and TRBJ1-6; D might be TRBD1 (5 bases). The V gene lost 2 bases and the J gene lost 5 bases, with 10 bases spanning the gap. Germline lookup yields CDR1 SNHLY and CDR2 FYNNEI. This CDR3 contains 15 residues. The CDR3 DNA sequence: TGTGCCAGCAGTGAACTTTGGGGGGATAATTCACCCCTCCACTTT. Encoded protein: CASSELWGDNSPLHF.

As to this clonotype: One end of the junction is discordant with germline, which a read error may explain. The J gene is TRBJ1-5, the V gene TRBV18, with D unresolved. Looked up from germline, CDR1 is KGHSH and CDR2 is LQKENI. The CDR3 covers 13 residues. The CDR3 DNA follows: TGTACCAGCTCACCAGGTAGCAATCAGCCCCAGCATTTT. Protein sequence: CTSSPGSNQPQHF. Full variable domain (rest looked up from reference TRBV18 and TRBJ1-5): NAGVMQNPRHLVRRRGQEARLRCSPMKGHSHVYWYRQLPEEGLKFMVYLQKENIIDESGMPKERFSAEFPKEGPSILRIQQVVRGDSAAYFCTSSPGSNQPQHFGDGTRLSIL.

This clonotype has a single count. Possible read error: a much larger clone is one base away. The chain couples TRBV5-1 to TRBJ2-1; 7 nucleotides align to TRBD1. Germline V CDR1 and CDR2: SGHRS, YFSETQ. The CDR3 contains 15 residues. Trimming at V came to 3 bases and at J to 2 bases, leaving 5 bases not matched to a gene. The CDR3 is CASSYHRGPYNEQFF. Here the CDR3 DNA reads TGCGCCAGCAGCTACCACAGGGGCCCCTACAATGAGCAGTTCTTC.

Notes on this clonotype: A single base separates this from a much larger clone, so it may be a read error. The chain links TRBV5-5 to TRBJ1-2; D may be TRBD1 (6 bases). The CDR3 is 13 residues long. From germline, CDR1 is SGHKS and CDR2 YYEKEE (reference sequence). This chain's CDR3 is CTSSLGQGFGYTF. DNA of the CDR3: TGTACCAGCAGCTTGGGGCAGGGGTTTGGCTACACCTTC. Complete variable domain (other parts from reference TRBV5-5 and TRBJ1-2): DAGVTQSPTHLIKTRGQQVTLRCSPISGHKSVSWYQQVLGQGPQFIFQYYEKEERGRGNFPDRFSARQFPNYSSELNVNALLLGDSALYLCTSSLGQGFGYTFGSGTRLTVV.

The V gene is TRBV5-1, the J gene TRBJ2-3; 9 bases fit TRBD2. Germline V lookup: CDR1 SGHRS, CDR2 YFSETQ. The ends lost 6 bases at V and 2 bases at J; junction bases unmatched: 10. The CDR3 runs to 16 residues. CDR3 loop: CASNLLSGSITDTQYF. The CDR3 coding sequence is TGCGCCAGCAACCTACTTAGCGGGAGTATCACAGATACGCAGTATTTT.

The genes are TRBV20-1 and TRBJ1-4; tentatively, D is TRBD1 (6 bases). The CDR3 loop spans 14 amino acids. The germline V gene encodes CDR1 DFQATT and CDR2 SNEGSKA (reference sequence). V was clipped by 4 bases and J by 8 bases, with 17 bases between them. CDR3 amino acids: CSATPIQGPEKLFF. The CDR3, as DNA: TGCAGTGCTACCCCCATACAGGGTCCGGAAAAACTGTTTTTT.

This clonotype was counted between two and nine times. The chain links TRBV29-1 to TRBJ2-5; 7 bases agree with TRBD1. CDR1 SQVTM and CDR2 ANQGSEA come from the germline V gene. The CDR3 has 15 residues. The junction had 12 bases not matched to a gene; V was cut back by 3 bases and J by 5 bases. The CDR3 DNA reads as TGCAGCGTTGATTACGGGACAGATTACGGGGAGACCCAGTACTTC. Residues: CSVDYGTDYGETQYF. Based on the CDR3 plus reference TRBV29-1 and TRBJ2-5, the full variable domain is SAVISQKPSRDICQRGTSLTIQCQVDSQVTMMFWYRQQPGQSLTLIATANQGSEATYESGFVIDKFPISRPNLTFSTLTVSNMSPEDSSIYLCSVDYGTDYGETQYFGPGTRLLVL.

By share, this clonotype counts as medium-sized. This rearrangement joins TRBV13 to TRBJ1-1; D is perhaps TRBD1 (6 bases). The V gene lost 4 bases and the J gene lost 5 bases, with 14 bases spanning the gap. The CDR3 contains 14 residues. The germline V gene has CDR1 PRHDT and CDR2 FYEKMQ (reference sequence). CDR3 protein: CASSSYRVETEAFF. The CDR3 nucleotides are TGTGCCAGCAGCTCCTACAGGGTCGAAACTGAAGCTTTCTTT.

This clonotype was picked up one time. This chain links TRBV10-3 with TRBJ1-2; 7 bases line up with TRBD1. V trimming: 4 bases; J trimming: 4 bases; junction bases outside the gene matches: 3. Per the germline V gene, CDR1 is ENHRY and CDR2 is SYGVKD. This CDR3 is built from 13 residues. The CDR3 is CAISAGGVYGYTF. In DNA, the CDR3 is TGTGCCATCAGTGCAGGGGGAGTCTATGGCTACACCTTC.

This clonotype counts as medium-sized (0.01 to 0.1%). V usage is TRBV7-3 and J usage is TRBJ2-3; 8 nucleotides match TRBD2. CDR3 length: 15 residues. V was clipped by 5 bases and J by 2 bases; unmatched bases: 6. From germline, CDR1 is SGHTA and CDR2 FQGTGA. The CDR3 protein is CASSPGLGSTDTQYF. The CDR3 DNA reads as TGTGCCAGCAGCCCGGGACTAGGCTCCACAGATACGCAGTATTTT.

This clonotype has only a few counts. This sequence joins TRBV20-1 and TRBJ1-5; D call uncertain. The V and J ends lost 1 base and 4 bases respectively, with 8 bases between them. Germline-derived CDR1 and CDR2 are DFQATT and SNEGSKA (reference sequence). The CDR3 loop spans 13 amino acids. The DNA for the CDR3 is TGCAGTGCTAGAGGTGCCGATAATCAGCCCCAGCATTTT. The encoded protein is CSARGADNQPQHF.

This chain connects TRBV3-1 to TRBJ2-4; D remains ambiguous. The CDR3 runs 13 residues. Germline loops: CDR1 LGHDT, CDR2 YNNKEL (reference sequence). Trimming pared 0 bases from V and 13 bases from J, leaving 13 bases between. In nucleotides, the CDR3 is TGTGCCAGCAGCCAAGAGGTCCGTCAGGTCCAGTACTTC. It translates to CASSQEVRQVQYF.

About this clonotype: An end of the junction does not agree with germline; a read error may underlie this. The V and J genes are TRBV20-1 and TRBJ2-1, with 8 positions matching TRBD2. CDR3 size: 15 residues. Germline V lookup: CDR1 DFQATT, CDR2 SNEGSKA (reference sequence). The CDR3 reads CSASHGLAGYNEPFF. The CDR3 nucleotides are TGCAGTGCTAGCCACGGACTAGCTGGATACAATGAGCCGTTCTTC.

This clonotype is medium-sized by share. The chain is built from TRBV7-9 and TRBJ2-5; 12 bases agree with TRBD2. V shed 2 bases, J shed 0 bases, and the junction held 1 base outside the gene matches. The germline CDR1 and CDR2 sequences are SEHNR and FQNEAQ (reference sequence). The CDR3 has 16 residues. CDR3 bases: TGTGCCAGCAGCTTACGGACTAGCGGGGACCAAGAGACCCAGTACTTC. Its protein product is CASSLRTSGDQETQYF.

This clonotype was recorded a few times. J is TRBJ2-5 and V is TRBV12-3 or TRBV12-4; 9 positions match TRBD1. The CDR3 is made up of 15 amino acids. Losses at the gene ends were 2 bases for V and 2 bases for J; bases not matched to a gene: 3. In nucleotides, the CDR3 is TGTGCCAGCAGTTTAATGGGACAGGGACAAGAGACCCAGTACTTC. Amino acid sequence: CASSLMGQGQETQYF.

Sample share makes this clonotype medium-sized. The chain combines TRBV6-1 with TRBJ2-5, with TRBD1 as a possible D gene (6 bases). Germline CDR1 and CDR2: MNHNS and SASEGT. V was trimmed by 6 bases and J by 7 bases, leaving 15 bases between them. CDR3 size: 13 residues. The CDR3 bases are TGTGCCAGCAGAGAGGGGGTCCCAGGGACCCAGTACTTC. Its protein is CASREGVPGTQYF.

This clonotype was found a few times. This sequence joins TRBV30 and TRBJ2-7; TRBD2 is a possible D gene (6 bases). The CDR3 runs 14 residues. The V end was cut by 0 bases, the J end by 9 bases, with 18 bases between. From germline, CDR1 is GTSNPN and CDR2 SVGIG (reference sequence). The DNA for the CDR3 is TGTGCCTGGAGTGTACCCCCCGGGGGACGCGGGCAGTACTTC. Its protein product is CAWSVPPGGRGQYF.

Sample share makes this clonotype large. The V and J genes are TRBV2 and TRBJ1-5, with 10 bases lining up with TRBD1. With 3 bases clipped from V and 0 bases from J, the junction kept 8 bases outside the gene matches. The CDR3 totals 18 residues. CDR1 is SNHLY and CDR2 is FYNNEI in the germline V gene. The CDR3 DNA reads TGTGCCAGCAGTGACCCGGGACAGGGGTTGGGTAGCAATCAGCCCCAGCATTTT. Translation: CASSDPGQGLGSNQPQHF.

This clonotype is termed medium-sized (0.01 to 0.1%). The chain has TRBV2 and TRBJ1-1; D might be TRBD1 (6 bases). The germline V gene has CDR1 SNHLY and CDR2 FYNNEI. The V and J ends lost 3 bases and 0 bases respectively, with 26 bases between them. The CDR3 is 20 amino acids. The CDR3 DNA reads TGTGCCAGCAGTGACCTTCGACCTTACAGGGAATGCGGGATGAACACTGAAGCTTTCTTT. It encodes CASSDLRPYRECGMNTEAFF.

Within the sample, this clonotype is medium-sized (0.01 to 0.1%). V usage is TRBV11-3 and J usage is TRBJ2-2; D possibly corresponds to TRBD1 (6 bases). V lost 4 bases and J 5 bases, leaving 8 bases between the germline ends. The V gene's germline CDR1 is SGHNT and CDR2 YENEEA. The CDR3 runs 13 residues. CDR3 loop: CASSSQGTGELFF. CDR3 nucleotides: TGTGCCAGCAGCTCTCAGGGGACCGGGGAGCTGTTTTTT.

Within the sample, this clonotype is medium-sized. This sequence joins TRBV29-1 and TRBJ1-2, with a tentative D call TRBD1 (6 bases). This CDR3 has 13 residues. Per germline, CDR1 SQVTM and CDR2 ANQGSEA. V lost 1 base, J lost 3 bases, and 9 bases lay in between. The CDR3 sequence is CSVEGGHDYGYTF. CDR3 DNA: TGCAGCGTTGAAGGGGGGCATGACTATGGCTACACCTTC.

This clonotype was seen more than once but under ten times. This sequence joins TRBV5-5 and TRBJ2-7; unclear D gene. V was cut by 1 base and J by 1 base, with 15 bases left in between. The CDR3 covers 16 residues. The V gene's germline CDR1 is SGHKS and CDR2 YYEKEE (reference sequence). The chain's CDR3 is CASSLMVAQPSYEQYF. In nucleotides, the CDR3 is TGTGCCAGCAGCTTGATGGTGGCACAGCCGTCCTACGAGCAGTACTTC.

This clonotype is labeled as medium-sized. The chain has TRBV2 and TRBJ2-5; perhaps TRBD1 as D (6 bases). CDR3 size: 14 residues. Trimming stripped 4 bases from V and 1 base from J, with 10 bases between. Germline V gene data show CDR1 as SNHLY and CDR2 as FYNNEI. CDR3 sequence (DNA): TGTGCCAGCAGTGTGACAGGCGGCCAAGAGACCCAGTACTTC. It specifies CASSVTGGQETQYF.

The V gene is TRBV29-1, the J gene TRBJ2-6, with D possibly called TRBD1 or TRBD2 (5 bases each). CDR1 SQVTM and CDR2 ANQGSEA come from the germline V gene. CDR3 length equals 13 residues. The germline V and J ends were trimmed by 6 bases and 2 bases, with 8 bases remaining between them. The CDR3 nucleotides read TGCAGCGTACGGGGCGCTGGGGCCAACGTCCTGACTTTC. As protein: CSVRGAGANVLTF.

This clonotype was seen more than once but under ten times. The chain uses TRBV5-5 and TRBJ1-1; D gene uncertain. The CDR3 is made up of 13 amino acids. Germline CDR1 reads SGHKS; CDR2 reads YYEKEE (reference sequence). V was shortened by 2 bases and J by 4 bases, with 9 bases between the two germline ends. This chain's CDR3 is CASSLSYGTEAFF. CDR3 nucleotides: TGTGCCAGCAGCTTAAGTTATGGCACTGAAGCTTTCTTT.

V and J are TRBV5-1 and TRBJ2-2; D could derive from TRBD1 or TRBD2 (5 bases each). CDR3 length: 16 residues. CDR1 and CDR2 (germline): SGHRS, YFSETQ. Trimming removed 5 bases from V and 6 bases from J, with 20 bases in between. The CDR3 region is CASRRLGATGPGELFF. The CDR3 DNA reads TGCGCCAGCAGACGACTCGGGGCTACGGGACCCGGGGAGCTGTTTTTT.

The gene calls are TRBV28 and TRBJ2-7; the match to TRBD1 covers 7 bases. The germline CDR1 and CDR2 sequences are MDHEN and SYDVKM. This CDR3 has 13 residues. The V gene end was trimmed by 10 bases and the J gene end by 3 bases; junction bases not matched to a gene: 9. The CDR3 sequence is CAIRTGAYYEQYF. DNA of the CDR3: TGTGCCATTCGGACAGGCGCCTACTACGAGCAGTACTTC.

This clonotype has more than one count but fewer than ten. The rearrangement joins TRBV10-3 to TRBJ2-5; D might be TRBD1 (5 bases). This CDR3 comprises 12 residues. V was pared by 3 bases and J by 7 bases, with 9 bases between. Germline V gives CDR1 ENHRY, CDR2 SYGVKD. CDR3 in amino acids: CAISEGVGTQYF. In DNA form, the CDR3 reads TGTGCCATCAGTGAAGGGGTCGGGACCCAGTACTTC.

This clonotype was seen only a few times. The V call is TRBV5-1, the J call TRBJ2-7; D is perhaps TRBD1 or TRBD2 (5 bases each). The CDR3 runs 15 residues. Germline CDR1 and CDR2: SGHRS and YFSETQ. Trimming took 0 bases from V and 2 from J, leaving 12 bases between them. CDR3 DNA: TGCGCCAGCAGCTTGGAATGGGGGAGCCCCTACGAGCAGTACTTC. Its protein is CASSLEWGSPYEQYF.